This T cell receptor (beta chain) was captured by sequencing in a study of cytomegalovirus exposure and HLA in healthy donors. Study-wide findings and caveats: Reports described diagnosis of cytomegalovirus status by the classifier as highly specific and sensitive. When analyzed later, the rates of TCR association showed variation by HLA locus, with DRB1 the most and HLA-C the fewest. Later, an analysis showed that TCR beta chains associated with HLA were more clonally expanded than others that were equally common.

Healthy bone marrow donors made up the cohort. Germline V gene lookup returns CDR1 KGHSH and CDR2 LQKENI. The CDR3 has 13 residues. Trimming pared 2 bases from V and 7 bases from J, leaving 9 bases between. Primers: 60 Vbeta forward and 13 Jbeta reverse. Measured with immunoSEQ multiplex PCR; TCRdb has only the in-frame clones, and not every one. The data contain about 220,000 clones, over 60% of them seen just once; the ten biggest clones take up 0.63%. To note about this clone: Its matching antigen is unknown.

Sequencing was carried out using PBMCs. This TCR was sampled from a young man in good health and CMV-seronegative. V gene TRBV18 combines with J gene TRBJ1-5, with D unclear. The CDR3 sequence is CASSPEVNQPQHF. As DNA, the CDR3 is TGTGCCAGCTCACCAGAGGTTAACCAGCCCCAGCATTTT.